Detailed here is one TCR beta chain. Its cognate antigen is unknown. Sequencing was performed with immunoSEQ multiplex PCR; in TCRdb, only in-frame clones are kept and a portion is missing. This table holds around 29,000 clones, 93% found once. The record originates from a study of T cell responses to AZD1222 COVID-19 vaccine. General study findings and limits: Repertoires were collected only later (after the peak T cell response had occurred). Clonal diversity was possibly underestimated, and white British individuals and females predominated among donors.

The TCR sequence derives from an adult in good health. Sequenced material: peripheral blood, taken on day 0 of AZD1222 vaccination.

CDR3: CASSSKGAGAEKLFF. The CDR3 bases are TGTGCCAGCAGCTCAAAGGGGGCTGGGGCTGAAAAACTGTTTTTT. V gene TRBV7-9 combines with J gene TRBJ1-4, with 7 bases lining up with TRBD1. Germline assignment: CDR1 SEHNR and CDR2 FQNEAQ (reference sequence). The CDR3 contains 15 residues. V trimming: 4 bases; J trimming: 7 bases; junction bases outside the gene matches: 9.